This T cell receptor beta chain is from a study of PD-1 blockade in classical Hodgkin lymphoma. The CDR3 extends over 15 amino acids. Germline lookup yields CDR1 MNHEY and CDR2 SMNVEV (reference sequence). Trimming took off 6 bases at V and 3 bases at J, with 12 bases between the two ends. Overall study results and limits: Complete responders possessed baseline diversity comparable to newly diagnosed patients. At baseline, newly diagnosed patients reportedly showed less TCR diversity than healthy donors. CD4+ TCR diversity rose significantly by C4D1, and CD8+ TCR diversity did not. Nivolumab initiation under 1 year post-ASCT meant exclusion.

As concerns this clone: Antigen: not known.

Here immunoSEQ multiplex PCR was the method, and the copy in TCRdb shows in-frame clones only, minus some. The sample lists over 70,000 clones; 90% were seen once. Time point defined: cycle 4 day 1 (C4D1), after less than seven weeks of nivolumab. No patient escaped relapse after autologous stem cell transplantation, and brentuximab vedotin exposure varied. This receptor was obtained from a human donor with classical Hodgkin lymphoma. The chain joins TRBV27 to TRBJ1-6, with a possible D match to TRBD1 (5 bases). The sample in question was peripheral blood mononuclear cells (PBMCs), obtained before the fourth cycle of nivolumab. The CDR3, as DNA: TGTGCCAGCAGAACTGAACAGGTCTATAATTCACCCCTCCACTTT. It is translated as CASRTEQVYNSPLHF.